The present TCR beta chain was sequenced within a study of blood T cell repertoires in COVID-19. This table comes from immunoSEQ multiplex PCR, and its TCRdb copy is limited to in-frame clones, with some not included. In the table there are fewer than 200,000 clones, approximately 90% of which are singletons. Across 24 US areas, participants ranged in age from about 18 to 100 years. This clone came up once. The germline V gene encodes CDR1 MDHEN and CDR2 SYDVKM. The CDR3 consists of 13 residues. V gave up 3 bases and J gave up 7 bases; unmatched junction bases: 4. This TCR was sampled from a woman in her forties in a cohort exposed to, infected with or recovered from COVID-19 (not recorded which). Material for sequencing was PBMCs or T cells enriched from blood (not recorded which). The V and J genes are TRBV28 and TRBJ1-1; TRBD1 aligns across 8 bases. CDR3 region: CASSFNRGSEAFF. The CDR3 nucleotides read TGTGCCAGCAGTTTTAACAGGGGGAGTGAAGCTTTCTTT.